The rows below give T cell receptor beta chains drawn from one sample of a study of blood T cells in healthy people across ages. Using its own MiXCR run on the 5' RACE reads, TCRdb lists one record per CDR3 protein. The table lists some 1.6 million distinct CDR3 sequences, roughly 30% of them singletons. The source material was blood. The receptors were gathered from a woman in her 30s in good health. Each CDR3 is given with its conserved first and last residue. Each record gives: J gene, V gene, clone size, D gene, CDR3 protein, CDR3 DNA. D genes are given only for firm matches. Some rows have no size entry. The others give once, few or many, or a class for an expanded clone.

TRBJ2-1 TRBV11-3 - TRBD2 CASSPGEISGKQFF TGTGCCAGCAGCCCAGGAGAGATTAGCGGGAAGCAGTTCTTC
TRBJ1-2 TRBV4-3 - TRBD1 CASSPDREVYSGYTF TGCGCCAGCAGCCCTGACAGGGAGGTCTACAGTGGCTACACCTTC
TRBJ2-7 TRBV13 few TRBD2 CASSLTGTSTSYEQYF TGTGCCAGCAGCTTAACCGGGACTAGCACCTCCTACGAGCAGTACTTC
TRBJ2-7 TRBV28 - - CASRRGRYEQYF TGTGCCAGCAGGAGAGGTCGTTACGAGCAGTACTTC
TRBJ2-7 TRBV6-1 few - CATTNRDSYREQYF TGTGCCACCACTAACCGGGACTCATATCGCGAGCAGTACTTC
TRBJ2-5 TRBV29-1 - - CSVDGEGGAETQYF TGCAGCGTGGACGGGGAGGGGGGGGCAGAGACCCAGTACTTC
TRBJ1-2 TRBV7-2 few TRBD1 CASSSTGQGAYYGYTF TGTGCCAGCAGCTCGACAGGACAGGGGGCGTACTATGGCTACACCTTC
TRBJ2-1 TRBV28 - TRBD1 CASRDPGQGVANEQFF TGTGCCAGCAGAGATCCAGGACAGGGGGTGGCCAATGAGCAGTTCTTC
TRBJ2-7 TRBV12-3/TRBV12-4 - - CASSEGWGVYEQYF TGTGCCAGCAGCGAAGGATGGGGGGTCTACGAGCAGTACTTC
TRBJ2-5 TRBV6-5 - TRBD2 CASSYSGGVAGETQYF TGTGCCAGCAGTTACTCGGGGGGTGTAGCGGGAGAGACCCAGTACTTC
TRBJ2-7 TRBV9 few - CASSVVQGSEQYF TGTGCCAGCAGCGTAGTTCAGGGGTCCGAGCAGTACTTC
TRBJ2-3 TRBV5-1 - - CASSLWEGVTDTQYF TGCGCCAGCAGCTTGTGGGAAGGGGTGACAGATACGCAGTATTTT
TRBJ1-5 TRBV7-8 - - CASSLDRDVLNQPQHF TGTGCCAGCAGCTTAGACAGGGATGTTCTCAATCAGCCCCAGCATTTT
TRBJ1-2 TRBV20-1 few TRBD1 CSARGTGVYYGYTF TGCAGTGCTAGGGGGACAGGGGTCTACTATGGCTACACCTTC
TRBJ2-7 TRBV6-2/TRBV6-3 - TRBD1 CASSYQLTGTGSHEQYF TGTGCCAGCAGTTACCAACTCACCGGGACAGGGTCCCACGAGCAGTACTTC
TRBJ2-1 TRBV7-6 - - CASSSRGGGRNSYNEQFF TGTGCCAGCAGCTCCCGTGGGGGAGGTCGGAATTCATACAATGAGCAGTTCTTC
TRBJ2-7 TRBV25-1 - - CASREGSRDEQYF TGTGCCAGCAGAGAGGGGTCTCGGGACGAGCAGTACTTC
TRBJ2-7 TRBV3-1 - - CASSQETARREQYF TGTGCCAGCAGCCAAGAGACGGCTAGGAGGGAGCAGTACTTC
TRBJ2-7 TRBV20-1 - - CSAVGQMPDEQYF TGCAGTGCCGTGGGCCAGATGCCGGACGAGCAGTACTTC
TRBJ2-7 TRBV20-1 - TRBD1 CSASGQGAREQYF TGCAGTGCTAGCGGACAGGGGGCGCGCGAGCAGTACTTC
TRBJ2-3 TRBV29-1 many - CSVEGPPFLGTDTQYF TGCAGCGTTGAGGGTCCGCCGTTCCTTGGCACAGATACGCAGTATTTT
TRBJ2-5 TRBV7-8 few - CASAPVDEGDSETQYF TGTGCCAGCGCTCCGGTCGACGAGGGGGATTCAGAGACCCAGTACTTC
TRBJ2-7 TRBV6-1 - - CASRDNRDRRAQYF TGTGCCAGCAGGGACAACCGGGACCGCCGGGCGCAGTACTTC
TRBJ1-2 TRBV5-1 many - CASSGDGNYGYTF TGCGCCAGCAGCGGGGACGGTAACTATGGCTACACCTTC
TRBJ2-1 TRBV15 - TRBD2 CATSSDYGTSNEQFF TGTGCCACCAGCTCCGACTATGGGACTAGCAATGAGCAGTTCTTC
TRBJ2-5 TRBV7-9 once TRBD2 CASSIGGGDQYF TGTGCCAGCAGCATAGGCGGGGGGGACCAGTACTTC
TRBJ2-7 TRBV20-1 few - CSASSRDSYEQYF TGCAGTGCTAGTAGCAGGGACTCCTACGAGCAGTACTTC
TRBJ2-3 TRBV5-1 many TRBD1 CASSPGTGGADTQYF TGTGCCAGCAGCCCCGGGACAGGGGGCGCGGATACGCAGTATTTT
TRBJ1-2 TRBV5-4 - - CASARPPYGYTF TGTGCCAGCGCCCGGCCGCCCTATGGCTACACCTTC
TRBJ2-5 TRBV3-1 - - CASSQPAETQETQYF TGTGCCAGCAGCCAACCAGCGGAAACACAAGAGACCCAGTACTTC
TRBJ1-2 TRBV4-2 - - CASSQDPQVRYGYTF TGTGCCAGCAGCCAAGATCCCCAGGTCCGCTATGGCTACACCTTC
TRBJ2-1 TRBV7-9 few TRBD1 CASSSGQGWGNEQFF TGTGCCAGCAGCTCGGGACAGGGATGGGGGAATGAGCAGTTCTTC
TRBJ2-2 TRBV29-1 - - CSVVRGMNTGELFF TGCAGCGTTGTGCGCGGAATGAACACCGGGGAGCTGTTTTTT
TRBJ2-7 TRBV12-3/TRBV12-4 once - CASSRQTAYGQYF TGTGCCAGCAGCCGACAGACCGCCTACGGGCAGTACTTC
TRBJ2-7 TRBV7-8 - - CASSLRTGKGFYEQYF TGTGCCAGCAGCTTACGAACAGGGAAGGGCTTCTACGAGCAGTACTTC
TRBJ2-2 TRBV5-1 once - CASSDGGNYLAGELFF TGCGCCAGCAGTGACGGGGGAAACTACCTGGCCGGGGAGCTGTTTTTT
TRBJ2-3 TRBV20-1 - - CSARATFTDTQYF TGCAGTGCTAGAGCTACGTTCACAGATACGCAGTATTTT
TRBJ2-1 TRBV5-1 - TRBD1 CASSPRQGKADEQFF TGCGCCAGCAGCCCCAGACAGGGAAAAGCGGATGAGCAGTTCTTC
TRBJ2-7 TRBV12-3/TRBV12-4 - - CASSLRERDEQYF TGTGCCAGCAGTTTAAGGGAACGCGACGAGCAGTACTTC
TRBJ1-5 TRBV2 few - CASTPGRWNQPQHF TGTGCCAGCACCCCAGGGCGGTGGAATCAGCCCCAGCATTTT
TRBJ2-7 TRBV6-1 - - CASSEVYGEQYF TGTGCCAGCAGTGAAGTTTATGGAGAGCAGTACTTC
TRBJ1-4 TRBV12-3/TRBV12-4 - - CASSLKKGNEKLFF TGTGCCAGCAGTTTAAAGAAAGGGAATGAAAAACTGTTTTTT
TRBJ1-5 TRBV7-2 - - CASSLFQTTSNQPQHF TGTGCCAGCAGCTTGTTTCAGACTACAAGCAATCAGCCCCAGCATTTT
TRBJ2-7 TRBV20-1 many - CSAPPHQGLNYEQYF TGCAGTGCTCCCCCCCACCAGGGGTTAAACTACGAGCAGTACTTC
TRBJ2-7 TRBV10-3 many - CAISVQGNYEQYF TGTGCCATCAGTGTTCAGGGAAACTACGAGCAGTACTTC
TRBJ2-1 TRBV20-1 - TRBD2 CSARDAGGVNEQFF TGCAGTGCTAGAGATGCGGGAGGGGTAAATGAGCAGTTCTTC
TRBJ2-1 TRBV7-3 - TRBD1 CASSLIGQGGQFF TGTGCCAGCAGCTTAATTGGACAGGGAGGGCAGTTCTTC
TRBJ2-7 TRBV7-9 few - CASSTPADYEQYF TGTGCCAGCAGCACCCCCGCGGATTACGAGCAGTACTTC
TRBJ2-5 TRBV15 - - CATSPRTGFSETQYF TGTGCCACCAGCCCCCGGACGGGGTTTTCGGAGACCCAGTACTTC
TRBJ2-5 TRBV5-6 few - CASSFLATQETQYF TGTGCCAGCAGCTTCCTAGCCACTCAAGAGACCCAGTACTTC
TRBJ1-1 TRBV5-1 many TRBD1 CASSPGTGNTEAFF TGTGCCAGCAGCCCCGGGACAGGGAACACTGAAGCTTTCTTT
TRBJ2-4 TRBV7-9 many - CASSPDGNAAKNIQYF TGTGCCAGCAGCCCGGACGGAAATGCAGCCAAAAACATTCAGTACTTC
TRBJ2-6 TRBV7-3 - - CASSLLLTGVLTF TGTGCCAGCAGCTTATTACTTACGGGTGTCCTGACTTTC
TRBJ1-2 TRBV20-1 - - CSARSAGGGYGYTF TGCAGTGCTAGATCAGCGGGGGGAGGCTATGGCTACACCTTC
TRBJ2-3 TRBV6-1 - TRBD2 CASTPSGGVSGTQYF TGTGCCAGCACCCCTAGCGGGGGGGTCAGCGGTACGCAGTATTTT